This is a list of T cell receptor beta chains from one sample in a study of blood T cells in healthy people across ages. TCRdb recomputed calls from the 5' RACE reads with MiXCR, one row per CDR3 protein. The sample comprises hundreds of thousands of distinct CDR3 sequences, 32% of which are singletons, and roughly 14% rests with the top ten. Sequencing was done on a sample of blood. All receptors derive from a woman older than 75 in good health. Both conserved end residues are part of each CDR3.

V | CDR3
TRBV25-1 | CASSESTDRCYEQYF
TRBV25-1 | CASSALEGQANLYEQYF
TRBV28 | CATASTNYGYTF
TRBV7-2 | CASSPLRGSGGALDTQYF
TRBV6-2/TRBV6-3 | CASSPNLRRPNTEAFF
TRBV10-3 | CAISNYQGSSYNEQFF
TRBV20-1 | CSARDLENNEQFF
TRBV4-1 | CASSLGQGGPIGNEKLFF
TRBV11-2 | CASSQRVSSAQETQYF
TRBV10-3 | CAIRRQGAGVGEQFF
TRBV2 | CASSGRQVYEQYF
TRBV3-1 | CASSQADRLETQYF
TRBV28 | CASSLPGRSGELFF
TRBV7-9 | CASKGGAQETQYF
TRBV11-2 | CASSLERVYEQYF
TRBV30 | CAWSVPVRRSSPLHF
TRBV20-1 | CSPVTGGYEQYF
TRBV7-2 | CASSLAIPNTDTQYF
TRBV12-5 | CASGPGQVGRDTQYF
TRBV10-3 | CAISVLAGTRTMNTEAFF
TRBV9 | CASSVMGKGGLKNIQYF
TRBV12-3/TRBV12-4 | CASTTAGGNTIYF
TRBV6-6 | CASSNPGTVNTEAFF
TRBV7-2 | CASSSIVPGLAGGQQFF
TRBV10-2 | CASSYRQGHNTGELFF
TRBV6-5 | CAGSYSAPGLAGRNEQYF
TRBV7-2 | CASSPVQGDYGYTF
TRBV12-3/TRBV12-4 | CARVLGGVSPDTQYF
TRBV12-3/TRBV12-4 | CASSFGRGDEQYF
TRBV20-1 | CSANQGNNSPLHF
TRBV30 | CARSSEDRGRGYTF
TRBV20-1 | CSASIASGGLTEAFF
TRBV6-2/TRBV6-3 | CASSYGGTVYEQYF
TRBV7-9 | CASSLELVERFF
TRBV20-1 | CSARAGFNEKLFF
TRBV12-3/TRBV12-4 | CASKESATGELFF
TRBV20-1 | CSAENYRSYNEQFF
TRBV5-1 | CASSKLAGTQETQYF
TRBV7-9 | CASSLVTGTGYYEQYF
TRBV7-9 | CASSPEEGREKLFF
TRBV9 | CASSFQPGQQETQYF
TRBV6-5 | CASSYPTDRDNYGYTF
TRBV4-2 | CASSQDTRRGQLNTEAFF
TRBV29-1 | CSTDTDTQYF
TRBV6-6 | CASRPGQALKNIQYF
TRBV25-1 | CASSDSGGAYEQYF
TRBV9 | CASSASAGGGDSYNEQFF
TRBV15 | CATSRDGQLGTDTQYF
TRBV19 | CASSTGSWDNEQFF
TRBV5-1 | CASRHGQRDNEKLFF
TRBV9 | CASSTNLGTQYF
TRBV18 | CASSPSRAGKNDEQFF
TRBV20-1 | CSATDRDRGIWTNEKLFF
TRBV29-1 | CSMRPLLDTQYF
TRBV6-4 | CASSDVGGSIDTQYF
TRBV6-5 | CASSYLGQGDTDTQYF
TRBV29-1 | CSVVTEIYGYTF
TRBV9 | CASSADPRSNYGYTF
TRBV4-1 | CASSQDVTSEQETQYF
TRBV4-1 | CASSQVTLRGQETQYF